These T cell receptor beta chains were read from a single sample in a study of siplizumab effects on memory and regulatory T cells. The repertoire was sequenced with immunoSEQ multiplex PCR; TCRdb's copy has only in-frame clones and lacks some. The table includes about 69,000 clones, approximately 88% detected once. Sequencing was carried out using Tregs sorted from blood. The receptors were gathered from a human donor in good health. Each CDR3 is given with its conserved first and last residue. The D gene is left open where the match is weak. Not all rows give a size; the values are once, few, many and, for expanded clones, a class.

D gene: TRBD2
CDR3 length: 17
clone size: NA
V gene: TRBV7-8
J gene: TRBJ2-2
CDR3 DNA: TGTGCCAGCAGCTCCGGACTAGCGGGAGTCAATACCGGGGAGCTGTTTTTT
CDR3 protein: CASSSGLAGVNTGELFF

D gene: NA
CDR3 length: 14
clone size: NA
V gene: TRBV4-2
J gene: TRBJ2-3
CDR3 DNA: TGTGCCAGCAGCCAAGAGGCCATCACAGATACGCAGTATTTT
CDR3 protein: CASSQEAITDTQYF

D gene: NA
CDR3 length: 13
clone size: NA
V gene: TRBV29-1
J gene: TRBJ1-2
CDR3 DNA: TGCAGCGTTGTGCGACAGCGTAACTATGGCTACACCTTC
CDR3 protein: CSVVRQRNYGYTF

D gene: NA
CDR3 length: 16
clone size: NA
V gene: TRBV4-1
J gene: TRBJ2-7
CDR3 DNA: TGCGCCAGCAGCCAAGCGTGGACAACGGGCTCCTACGAGCAGTACTTC
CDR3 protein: CASSQAWTTGSYEQYF

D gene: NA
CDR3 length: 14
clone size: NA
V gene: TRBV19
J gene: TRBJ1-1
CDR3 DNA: TGTGCCAGTAATCCAACGGGACCGATCACTGAAGCTTTCTTT
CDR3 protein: CASNPTGPITEAFF

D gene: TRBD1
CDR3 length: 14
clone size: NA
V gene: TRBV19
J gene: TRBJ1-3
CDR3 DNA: TGTGCCAGTAGTGTCACAGGGGGCGGAAACACCATATATTTT
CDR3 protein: CASSVTGGGNTIYF

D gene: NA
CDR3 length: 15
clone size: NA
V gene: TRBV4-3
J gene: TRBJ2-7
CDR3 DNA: TGCGCCAGCAGCCAAGTAGGCCAAAAAACAGGCGAGCAGTACTTC
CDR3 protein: CASSQVGQKTGEQYF

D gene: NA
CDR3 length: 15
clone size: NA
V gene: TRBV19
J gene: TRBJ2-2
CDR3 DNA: TGTGCCAGTTCTCCGATCCTAGCGAATGCCGGGGAGCTGTTTTTT
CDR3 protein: CASSPILANAGELFF

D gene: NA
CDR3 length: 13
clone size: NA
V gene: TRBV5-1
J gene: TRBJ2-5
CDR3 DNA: TGCGCCAGCAGCTTCACGTACCAAGAGACCCAGTACTTC
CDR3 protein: CASSFTYQETQYF

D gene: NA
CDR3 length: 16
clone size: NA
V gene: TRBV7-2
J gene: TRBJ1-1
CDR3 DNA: TGTGCCAGCAGCTTAGTGGGGGGGAAGGTGAACACTGAAGCTTTCTTT
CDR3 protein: CASSLVGGKVNTEAFF

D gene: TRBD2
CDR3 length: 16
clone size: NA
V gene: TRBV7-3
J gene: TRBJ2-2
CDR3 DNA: TGTGCCAGCAGCTTAACGGGACTAGCGCCAAAGGGGGAGCTGTTTTTT
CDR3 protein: CASSLTGLAPKGELFF

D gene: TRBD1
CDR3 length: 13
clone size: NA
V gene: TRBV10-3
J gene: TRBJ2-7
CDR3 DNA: TGTGCCATCCGCCCATCAGGGGGCGGCGAGCAGTACTTC
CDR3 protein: CAIRPSGGGEQYF

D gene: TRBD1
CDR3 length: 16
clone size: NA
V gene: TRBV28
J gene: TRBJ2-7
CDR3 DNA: TGTGCCAGCAGCCCGGTCCCTACAGGGGTTTCCTACGAGCAGTACTTC
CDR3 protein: CASSPVPTGVSYEQYF

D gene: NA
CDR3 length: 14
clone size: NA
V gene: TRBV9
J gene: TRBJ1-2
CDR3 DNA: TGTGCCAGCAGCGACTCCGGGACGGGATATGGCTACACCTTC
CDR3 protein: CASSDSGTGYGYTF

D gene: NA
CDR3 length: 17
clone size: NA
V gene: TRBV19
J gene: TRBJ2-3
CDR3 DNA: TGTGCCAGTAGTATTTCTAACCGGGTCGTCGGATCAGATACGCAGTATTTT
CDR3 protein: CASSISNRVVGSDTQYF

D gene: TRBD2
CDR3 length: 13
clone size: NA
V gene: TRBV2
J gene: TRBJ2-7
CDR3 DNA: TGTGCCAGCTCCCTAGCGGGATTCTACGAGCAGTACTTC
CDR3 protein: CASSLAGFYEQYF

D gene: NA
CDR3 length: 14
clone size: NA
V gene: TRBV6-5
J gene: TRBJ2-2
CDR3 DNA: TGTGCCAGCAGCCTGCTAGGGGGCACCGGGGAGCTGTTTTTT
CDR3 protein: CASSLLGGTGELFF

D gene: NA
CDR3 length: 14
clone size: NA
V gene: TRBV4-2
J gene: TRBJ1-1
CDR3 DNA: TGTGCCAGCGTACCGGGACGTCAGAACACTGAAGCTTTCTTT
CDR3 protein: CASVPGRQNTEAFF

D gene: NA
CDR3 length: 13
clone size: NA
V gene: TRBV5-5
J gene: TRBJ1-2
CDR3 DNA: TGTGCCAGCAGCTCCTTAGCTAACTATGGCTACACCTTC
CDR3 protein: CASSSLANYGYTF

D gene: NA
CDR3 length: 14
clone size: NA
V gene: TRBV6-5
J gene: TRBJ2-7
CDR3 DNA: TGTGCCAGCAGTTACTCGAGGTCCCGAGGGGCGCATTACTTC
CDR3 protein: CASSYSRSRGAHYF

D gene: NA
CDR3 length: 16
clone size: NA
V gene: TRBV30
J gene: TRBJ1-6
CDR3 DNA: TGTGCCTGGAGGGGGGGTGCGCCGGCCTATAATTCACCCCTCCACTTT
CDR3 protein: CAWRGGAPAYNSPLHF

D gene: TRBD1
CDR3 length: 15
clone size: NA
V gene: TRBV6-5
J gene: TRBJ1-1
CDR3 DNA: TGTGCCAGCAGTCCACGGACAGGGGAGGGCACTGAAGCTTTCTTT
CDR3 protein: CASSPRTGEGTEAFF

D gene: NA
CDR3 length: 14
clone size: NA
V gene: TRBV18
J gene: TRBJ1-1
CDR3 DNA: TGTGCCAGCTCACCACCGCAGGGAAACACTGAAGCTTTCTTT
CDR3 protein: CASSPPQGNTEAFF

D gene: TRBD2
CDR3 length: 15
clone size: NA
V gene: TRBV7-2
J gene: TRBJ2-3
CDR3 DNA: TGTGCCAGCAGCCCGCAAGGGACTAGGGCAGATACGCAGTATTTT
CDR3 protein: CASSPQGTRADTQYF

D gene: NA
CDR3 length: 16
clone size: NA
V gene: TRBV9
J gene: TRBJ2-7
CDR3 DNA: TGTGCCAGCAGCGTAGGAACAGGGGGGGACATCTACGAGCAGTACTTC
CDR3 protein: CASSVGTGGDIYEQYF

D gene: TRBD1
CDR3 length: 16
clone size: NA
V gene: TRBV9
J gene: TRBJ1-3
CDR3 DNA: TGTGCCAGCAGCGGTTGGGACAGCGTCTCTGGAAACACCATATATTTT
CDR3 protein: CASSGWDSVSGNTIYF

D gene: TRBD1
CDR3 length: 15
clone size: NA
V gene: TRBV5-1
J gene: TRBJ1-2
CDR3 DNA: TGCGCCAGCAGCCAGGACAGGGGGCGAGTCTATGGCTACACCTTC
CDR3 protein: CASSQDRGRVYGYTF

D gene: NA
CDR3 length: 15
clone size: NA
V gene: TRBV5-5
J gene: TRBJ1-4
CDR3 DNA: TGTGCCAGCAGCTTCGGGACATCTTCTAATGAAAAACTGTTTTTT
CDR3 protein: CASSFGTSSNEKLFF

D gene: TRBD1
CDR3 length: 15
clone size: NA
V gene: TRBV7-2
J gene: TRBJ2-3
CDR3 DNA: TGTGCCAGCAGCTTCCGCAGGGGGTACCTGGATACGCAGTATTTT
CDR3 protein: CASSFRRGYLDTQYF

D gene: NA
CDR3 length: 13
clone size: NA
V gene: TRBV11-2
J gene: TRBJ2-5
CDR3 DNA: TGTGCCAGCAGCTTTTCCGGGGGAGAGACCCAGTACTTC
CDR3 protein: CASSFSGGETQYF

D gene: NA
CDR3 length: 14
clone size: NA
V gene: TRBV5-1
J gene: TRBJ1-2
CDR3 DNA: TGCGCCAGCAGCTTGGAAGTCTCGATTTATGGCTACACCTTC
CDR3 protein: CASSLEVSIYGYTF

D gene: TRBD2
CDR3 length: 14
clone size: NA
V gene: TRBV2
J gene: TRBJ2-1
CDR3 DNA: TGTGCCAGCAGTTCTCAGCGGGAGGTCATTGAGCAGTTCTTC
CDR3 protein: CASSSQREVIEQFF

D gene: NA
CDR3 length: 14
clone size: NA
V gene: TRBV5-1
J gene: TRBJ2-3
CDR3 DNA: TGCGCCAGCACCGGTGTTGGTGGCACAGATACGCAGTATTTT
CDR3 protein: CASTGVGGTDTQYF

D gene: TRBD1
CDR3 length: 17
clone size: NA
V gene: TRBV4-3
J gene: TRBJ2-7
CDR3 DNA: TGCGCCAGCAGCCAAGATCGGTCATGGACAGGGTACTACGAGCAGTACTTC
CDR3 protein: CASSQDRSWTGYYEQYF

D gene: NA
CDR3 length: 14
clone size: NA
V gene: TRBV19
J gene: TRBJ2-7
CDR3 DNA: TGTGCCAGTAGTACCGCGGGGCTAGATTACGAGCAGTACTTC
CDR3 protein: CASSTAGLDYEQYF

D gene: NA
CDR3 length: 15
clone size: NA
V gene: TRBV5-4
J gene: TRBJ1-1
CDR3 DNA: TGTGCCAGCAGCTTAAGGTACGGGGCGGAGACTGAAGCTTTCTTT
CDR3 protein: CASSLRYGAETEAFF

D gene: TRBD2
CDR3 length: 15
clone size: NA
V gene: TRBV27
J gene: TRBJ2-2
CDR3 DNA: TGTGCCAGCAGACCGGGACTAGCGGGAAACGGGGAGCTGTTTTTT
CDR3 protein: CASRPGLAGNGELFF

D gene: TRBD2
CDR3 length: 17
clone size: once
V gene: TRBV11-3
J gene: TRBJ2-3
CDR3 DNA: TGTGCCAGCAGCCCTAGGACTAGCGGGAGGGACACAGATACGCAGTATTTT
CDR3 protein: CASSPRTSGRDTDTQYF

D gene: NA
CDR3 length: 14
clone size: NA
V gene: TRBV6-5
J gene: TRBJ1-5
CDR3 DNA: TGTGCCAGCAGTTACGGTTACAGGGTTCAGCCCCAGCATTTT
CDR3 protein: CASSYGYRVQPQHF

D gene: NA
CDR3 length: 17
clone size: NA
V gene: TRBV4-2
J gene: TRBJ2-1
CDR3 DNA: TGTGCCAGCAGCCAAGATCTCTGGCGGGGCTCCTACAATGAGCAGTTCTTC
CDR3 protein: CASSQDLWRGSYNEQFF

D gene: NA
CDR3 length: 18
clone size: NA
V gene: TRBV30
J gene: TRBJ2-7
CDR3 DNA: TGTGCCTGGAGCGCATTCTGGGGCGGGGGCCTCGGCACCTACGAGCAGTACTTC
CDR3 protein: CAWSAFWGGGLGTYEQYF